This T cell receptor (beta chain) was sequenced in a study of shared clonotypes between healthy human individuals. This clone was detected a few times. Additional DNA sequences in this sample encode the identical CDR3. Germline CDR1 reads KGHSH; CDR2 reads LQKENI. After removal of 5 bases from V and 2 bases from J, the junction contained 9 bases not matched to a gene. The CDR3 loop spans 16 amino acids. Each donor was a Caucasian adult residing in Nashville, Tennessee. CD45RA+ naive and CD45RA-negative memory subsets were separated from CD4+ cells. In replicate PCRs of sorted subsets, around 200 ng DNA, about 30,000 T cell genomes, was used. The method was immunoSEQ multiplex PCR; TCRdb's version includes in-frame clones alone and lacks a portion of them. The repertoire consists of around 330,000 clones, with 74% occurring once and the leading ten covering approximately 10%.

This TCR was recovered from a man aged 30 to 39 in good health. V usage is TRBV18 and J usage is TRBJ2-7; TRBD2 matches at 10 bases. Sequencing used memory CD4+ T cells sorted from blood. The subset is: CD45RA-negative fraction. DNA of the CDR3: TGTGCCAGCTCAAGCCTAGCGGGAGTTAGGGCCTACGAGCAGTACTTC. It translates to CASSSLAGVRAYEQYF.